These 26 T cell receptor beta chains were sequenced from one sample in a study of regulatory T cells in long-lasting Graves disease. Researchers made TCR beta libraries by using iRepertoire HTBI primers and running Arm-PCR on CDR3 regions. One entry per CDR3 protein results from TCRdb running MiXCR on the multiplex PCR reads. The profile shows roughly 560,000 distinct CDR3 sequences, around 12% of them singletons. The time point was: newly diagnosed GD, antithyroid drugs for less than 3 months. Isolated PBMC RNA provided the starting material for the TCR library. The data also belong to a second study, concerning T cells in Graves' hyperthyroidism and ophthalmopathy.

The starting material was peripheral blood mononuclear cells (PBMCs), obtained at new diagnosis, from a patient treated with antithyroid drugs. The receptor set was obtained from a woman in her 30s with Graves disease.

This clonotype was seen more than once but under ten times. V and J are TRBV4-1 and TRBJ1-4, with 8 bases matching TRBD1. V lost 1 base to trimming and J lost 11 bases; unmatched junction nucleotides: 6. The germline V gene encodes CDR1 MGHRA and CDR2 YSYEKL. The CDR3 has 14 amino acids. CDR3: CASSQGTGSWKLFF. The CDR3 DNA is TGCGCCAGCAGCCAAGGGACAGGGTCATGGAAACTGTTTTTT.

In its sample, this clonotype was seen many times. The chain employs TRBV28 and TRBJ2-6; the D gene could be TRBD1 or TRBD2 (6 bases each). The CDR3 covers 15 residues. V was trimmed by 7 bases and J by 2 bases, leaving 12 bases between them. CDR1 MDHEN and CDR2 SYDVKM come from the germline V gene. CDR3 DNA sequence: TGTGCCAGCATGGGGGGCGATACTGGGGCCAACGTCCTGACTTTC. Its protein is CASMGGDTGANVLTF.

This chain links TRBV3-1 with TRBJ1-2; 8 bases align to TRBD1. The trim removed 1 base at V and 2 bases at J, leaving 3 bases unmatched. The length of the CDR3 is 15 residues. Germline V gene data show CDR1 as LGHDT and CDR2 as YNNKEL (reference sequence). The CDR3: CASSQGTGWNYGYTF. CDR3 bases: TGTGCCAGCAGCCAAGGGACAGGGTGGAACTATGGCTACACCTTC.

This clonotype has a count of ten or more. This sequence joins TRBV11-3 and TRBJ2-5; D is perhaps TRBD2 (5 bases). V gave up 0 bases and J gave up 1 base, with 9 bases separating them. Germline CDR1 reads SGHNT; CDR2 reads YENEEA. The CDR3 consists of 15 residues. CDR3 region: CASSLEAGLQETQYF. The CDR3 region has the DNA TGTGCCAGCAGCTTAGAGGCAGGACTCCAAGAGACCCAGTACTTC.

At least ten counts were recorded for this clonotype. The rearrangement uses TRBV13 and TRBJ1-4; D gene ambiguous. There are 16 residues in the CDR3. V lost 1 base and J lost 2, with 11 bases in between. The germline CDR1 and CDR2 sequences are PRHDT and FYEKMQ (reference sequence). The CDR3 sequence is CASSLEAGRTNEKLFF. The CDR3, as DNA: TGTGCCAGCAGCTTAGAGGCGGGCAGGACTAATGAAAAACTGTTTTTT.

This clonotype was counted only a few times. The CDR3 sequence is CASERTGELFF. CDR3 coding DNA: TGTGCCAGCGAAAGAACCGGGGAGCTGTTTTTT. J is TRBJ2-2 and V is TRBV27, with D uncertain. The V gene's germline CDR1 is MNHEY and CDR2 SMNVEV (reference sequence). V gave up 8 bases and J gave up 5 bases, with 6 bases separating them. This CDR3 is 11 amino acids long.

The chain couples TRBV5-1 to TRBJ2-1, with a possible D match to TRBD2 (5 bases). The CDR3 runs to 14 residues. The germline V gene encodes CDR1 SGHRS and CDR2 YFSETQ. V lost 4 bases and J 7 bases, leaving 15 bases between the germline ends. Here the CDR3 reads CASSDGNSGNEQFF. The CDR3 region has the DNA TGCGCCAGCAGCGACGGGAATTCAGGTAATGAGCAGTTCTTC.

In this sample, this clonotype turned up many times. This CDR3 reads CASSYSKRTSPGETQYF. As DNA, the CDR3 is TGTGCCAGCAGTTACTCGAAGAGGACTAGTCCCGGCGAGACCCAGTACTTC. This chain joins TRBV6-2 or TRBV6-3 and TRBJ2-5; the match to TRBD2 covers 7 bases. CDR1 is MNHEY and CDR2 is SVGEGT in the germline V gene. CDR3 length equals 17 residues. After removal of 0 bases from V and 5 bases from J, the junction contained 12 bases not matched to a gene.

A few counts support this clonotype. The chain employs TRBV19 and TRBJ2-7; D is perhaps TRBD2 (5 bases). In germline, CDR1 is LNHDA, CDR2 SQIVND (reference sequence). The V gene lost 1 base and the J gene lost 3 bases, with 13 bases spanning the gap. CDR3 size: 15 residues. The CDR3 DNA follows: TGTGCCAGTAGTATAGTTGTGGGAGCGGTCTACGAGCAGTACTTC. Encoded protein: CASSIVVGAVYEQYF.

This clonotype was seen at least ten times. The V gene is TRBV7-3, the J gene TRBJ2-3; 8 bases are shared with TRBD1. From germline, CDR1 is SGHTA and CDR2 FQGTGA. The CDR3 sequence is 16 residues long. V lost 1 base and J lost 2; bases outside the gene matches: 5. The CDR3 sequence is CASSLIRTGHTDTQYF. CDR3 nucleotide sequence: TGTGCCAGCAGCTTAATTAGGACAGGGCACACAGATACGCAGTATTTT.

The CDR3 region has the DNA TGCGCCAGCAGCCAAGAAGGGCTCTCTGGGGCCAACGTCCTGACTTTC. Encoded protein: CASSQEGLSGANVLTF. The V gene is TRBV4-1, the J gene TRBJ2-6, with no clear D. The CDR3 is 16 amino acids. The V end lost 0 bases, the J end lost 0 bases, and 6 bases lay between the germline ends. Germline CDR1 is MGHRA and CDR2 is YSYEKL.

This clonotype was counted at least ten times. The chain combines TRBV19 with TRBJ2-1; 8 positions match TRBD2. Germline CDR1 is LNHDA and CDR2 is SQIVND (reference sequence). This CDR3 has 15 residues. The V and J ends lost 6 bases and 10 bases, in that order; junction bases with no gene match: 14. In DNA form, the CDR3 reads TGTGCCAGTAGCGGGAGGGGGGCTTCACACGTGGAGCAGTTCTTC. The encoded protein is CASSGRGASHVEQFF.

This clonotype was detected ten times or more. For the CDR3, the DNA is TGTGCCAGCAGTTTAATGGGGGAAATCCTCTCCTACGAGCAGTACTTC. It encodes CASSLMGEILSYEQYF. The chain uses TRBV12-3 or TRBV12-4 and TRBJ2-7, with D perhaps being TRBD1 or TRBD2 (5 bases each). The CDR3 has 16 amino acids. V dropped 2 bases and J dropped 0 bases, with 14 bases sitting between them.

The CDR3 nucleotides read TGCAGTGCCCTAGCGGGCCCGATAGTTACTTACGAGCAGTACTTC. Translation gives CSALAGPIVTYEQYF. V is TRBV20-1 and J is TRBJ2-7; 8 nucleotides match TRBD2. Germline CDR1 and CDR2: DFQATT and SNEGSKA (reference sequence). J was trimmed by 4 bases and V by 6 bases; bases with no gene match: 14. The CDR3 loop spans 15 amino acids.

This clonotype was counted only a few times. This may be a read error: a much more frequent sequence differs by one nucleotide. The chain combines TRBV6-1 with TRBJ1-5, with 7 bases matching TRBD1. J was trimmed by 5 bases and V by 5 bases; bases with no gene match: 6. CDR3 size: 14 residues. Looked up from germline, CDR1 is MNHNS and CDR2 is SASEGT. This chain's CDR3 is CASSHRGRDQPQHF. CDR3 sequence (DNA): TGTGCCAGCAGTCACAGGGGTCGTGATCAGCCCCAGCATTTT.

This clonotype was seen many times. This chain joins TRBV7-9 and TRBJ2-4; D remains unclear. The ends were cut back, 5 bases at V and 5 bases at J, with 7 bases in the middle. CDR1 SEHNR and CDR2 FQNEAQ come from the germline V gene (reference sequence). The CDR3 length is 12 residues. CDR3 nucleotide sequence: TGTGCCAGCAGCCACCGGGAAAACATTCAGTACTTC. Residues: CASSHRENIQYF.

This clonotype was recorded at least ten times. J is TRBJ2-3 and V is TRBV7-8; 10 bases line up with TRBD2. Germline trimming cut 4 bases from V and 0 bases from J; bases unmatched to any gene: 16. This CDR3 spans 20 amino acids. Germline V lookup: CDR1 SGHVS, CDR2 FQNEAQ. The CDR3 nucleotides read TGTGCCAGCAGCTCAAGCGGGAGGGGCCCGGTGGTGACTAGCACAGATACGCAGTATTTT. This codes for CASSSSGRGPVVTSTDTQYF.

This clonotype was observed many times. The rearrangement joins TRBV18 to TRBJ1-2; tentative D call: TRBD1 (5 bases). The V and J ends lost 3 bases and 3 bases respectively, with 23 bases between them. CDR1 is KGHSH, CDR2 LQKENI, per germline. This CDR3 region has 18 residues. As DNA, the CDR3 is TGTGCCAGCTCACCCCAAGGCTACGGGACTTTCTGGGACTATGGCTACACCTTC. It yields the protein CASSPQGYGTFWDYGYTF.

This clonotype was observed at least ten times. In DNA form, the CDR3 reads TGCAGCGTTGGAAAGGGGGATTACACTGAAGCTTTCTTT. Its protein product is CSVGKGDYTEAFF. The rearrangement links TRBV29-1 to TRBJ1-1; weak D call: TRBD1 (6 bases). Per germline, CDR1 SQVTM and CDR2 ANQGSEA. Trimming shortened V by 4 bases and J by 3 bases, and 12 bases separated the two germline ends. This CDR3 region has 13 residues.

The chain combines TRBV30 with TRBJ2-5; 8 positions agree with TRBD2. The last part of the DNA fits TRBJ2-1 better; the J call may be wrong. Germline V gene sequence: CDR1 GTSNPN, CDR2 SVGIG (reference sequence). This CDR3 has 16 residues. CDR3: CAWSVPYPSGGPHQFF. The CDR3 nucleotides are TGTGCCTGGAGTGTACCTTATCCATCGGGAGGGCCCCACCAGTTCTTC.

This chain connects TRBV16 to TRBJ2-1; tentative D call: TRBD1 (6 bases). The CDR3 spans 17 residues. Germline assignment: CDR1 KGHSY and CDR2 FQNENV. Between the trimmed V and J ends, which lost 3 bases and 6 bases, there was a span of 21 bases. The CDR3 reads CASSQGSLAEQGNEQFF. The CDR3, as DNA: TGTGCCAGCAGCCAGGGGTCTCTGGCCGAACAGGGCAATGAGCAGTTCTTC.

This clonotype was observed many times. The chain links TRBV6-2 or TRBV6-3 to TRBJ1-1; 7 bases agree with TRBD1. The CDR3 consists of 15 residues. Germline CDR1 reads MNHEY; CDR2 reads SVGEGT. The V segment lost 3 bases and the J segment 8 bases; nucleotides outside the gene matches: 12. For the CDR3, the DNA is TGTGCCAGCAGTTATCGGAACAGGGGTAGTGGAGAAGCTTTCTTT. Its translation: CASSYRNRGSGEAFF.

Concerning this clonotype itself: One end of the junction does not line up with germline, which may come from a read error. In DNA form, the CDR3 reads TGTGCCACCAGCGTGGGGGCAGGGGGCGACGAGCGGTACTTC. This codes for CATSVGAGGDERYF. This chain connects TRBV24-1 to TRBJ2-7, with 8 bases fitting TRBD1. This CDR3 is 14 amino acids long. Looked up from germline, CDR1 is KGHDR and CDR2 is SFDVKD.

This clonotype has more than one count but fewer than ten. The J gene is TRBJ2-5, the V gene TRBV20-1, with D perhaps TRBD2 (5 bases). V shed 0 bases and J shed 0 bases, with 11 bases lying between them. The CDR3 runs to 15 residues. Per the germline V gene, CDR1 is DFQATT and CDR2 is SNEGSKA (reference sequence). CDR3 protein: CSARDLAEYQETQYF. CDR3 in DNA: TGCAGTGCTAGAGATCTAGCAGAGTACCAAGAGACCCAGTACTTC.

The V gene is TRBV6-2 or TRBV6-3, the J gene TRBJ2-2, with 7 bases identical to TRBD1. Germline CDR1 MNHEY, CDR2 SVGEGT. V shed 6 bases and J 6 bases; nucleotides not matched to a gene: 4. There are 13 residues in the CDR3. CDR3 sequence (DNA): TGTGCCAGCAGCTACAGGGGATCCGGGGAGCTGTTTTTT. Protein: CASSYRGSGELFF.

This clonotype turned up a few times. The rearrangement joins TRBV10-1 to TRBJ2-5, with D perhaps TRBD2 (6 bases). Germline V gene lookup returns CDR1 WNHNN and CDR2 SYGVQD (reference sequence). With 0 bases removed from V and 0 bases from J, the gap between germline ends came to 14 bases. CDR3 length: 17 amino acids. CDR3 in DNA: TGCGCCAGCAGTGAGTCGATTCCCCGGGAGAACCAAGAGACCCAGTACTTC. This translates into CASSESIPRENQETQYF.